Below, 27 T cell receptor beta chains from the same sample are listed, as sequenced in a study of OX40 agonist ivuxolimab in advanced cancers. Sequenced by immunoSEQ multiplex PCR; TCRdb stores in-frame clones only, minus some. The table records roughly 76,000 clones, 85% of them present only once. The sample was CD4+ or CD8+ T cells sorted from blood, taken in a trial of the OX40 agonist ivuxolimab. The receptors shown here come from an adult with an advanced solid tumor such as melanoma, head and neck, liver or kidney cancer.

This chain joins TRBV15 and TRBJ1-6, with D maybe TRBD1 (5 bases). Germline CDR1 is LNHNV and CDR2 is YYDKDF (reference sequence). Trimming pared 0 bases from V and 7 bases from J, leaving 7 bases between. The CDR3 totals 14 residues. The CDR3 reads CATSRDGTNSPLHF. The CDR3 DNA reads TGTGCCACCAGCAGAGATGGGACGAATTCACCCCTCCACTTT.

The chain employs TRBV5-6 and TRBJ1-4, with no clear D. The V end lost 6 bases, the J end lost 13 bases, and 16 bases lay between the germline ends. The CDR3 is 12 amino acids. The germline V gene has CDR1 SGHDT and CDR2 YYEEEE. The CDR3 here is CASTSDMGRLFF. CDR3 bases: TGTGCCAGCACCTCCGATATGGGGAGACTGTTTTTT.

The V call is TRBV5-6, the J call TRBJ2-5; D unclear. Germline CDR1 and CDR2: SGHDT and YYEEEE. Deletions cut 5 bases from V and 1 base from J, with 15 bases between. This CDR3 is 15 amino acids long. CDR3 in amino acids: CASSSYLAAQETQYF. Written as DNA, the CDR3 is TGTGCCAGCAGTAGTTACTTGGCAGCCCAAGAGACCCAGTACTTC.

The J gene is TRBJ1-1, the V gene TRBV19; D remains unclear. CDR3 length: 14 residues. V lost 3 bases to trimming and J lost 1 base, with 9 bases between them. Germline CDR1 is LNHDA and CDR2 is SQIVND (reference sequence). CDR3 nucleotide sequence: TGTGCCAGTAGTATTTCGGGCTGGAACACTGAAGCTTTCTTT. Translation gives CASSISGWNTEAFF.

This clone was found once. The rearrangement uses TRBV7-3 and TRBJ2-7; 11 bases fit TRBD2. The CDR3 is 15 residues long. V shed 5 bases, J shed 1 base, and the junction held 4 bases outside the gene matches. Germline V gene data show CDR1 as SGHTA and CDR2 as FQGTGA. CDR3: CASSTLAGGSYEQYF. Written as DNA, the CDR3 is TGTGCCAGCAGCACCCTAGCGGGAGGTTCCTACGAGCAGTACTTC.

The chain links TRBV28 to TRBJ2-3, with no clear D. Germline CDR1 and CDR2: MDHEN and SYDVKM. The CDR3 covers 12 residues. V lost 8 bases to trimming and J lost 10 bases, with 16 bases between them. The CDR3 region has the DNA TGTGCCAGCCAGTTTACGTTAGGCCCGCAGTATTTT. Residues: CASQFTLGPQYF.

The V gene is TRBV4-2, the J gene TRBJ2-2, with 7 bases aligning to TRBD2. V was clipped by 3 bases and J by 0 bases; unmatched bases: 4. The CDR3 has 16 residues. The germline gives CDR1 LGHNA, CDR2 YNFKEQ. This chain's CDR3 is CASSHLTSSNTGELFF. The CDR3 DNA is TGTGCCAGCAGCCACCTGACTAGCTCGAACACCGGGGAGCTGTTTTTT.

CDR3 sequence reads: CASSLPQVGNQPQHF. DNA for the CDR3: TGTGCCAGCAGCCTACCTCAAGTCGGCAATCAGCCCCAGCATTTT. This sequence joins TRBV2 and TRBJ1-5; D is ambiguous. The CDR3 has 15 amino acids. Trimming stripped 6 bases from V and 2 bases from J, with 14 bases between. Germline CDR1 SNHLY, CDR2 FYNNEI.

This chain joins TRBV15 and TRBJ1-2; TRBD1 matches at 7 bases. With V trimmed by 0 bases and J by 6 bases, 7 bases remained unmatched. The CDR3 runs to 15 residues. Germline loops: CDR1 LNHNV, CDR2 YYDKDF (reference sequence). Here the CDR3 DNA reads TGTGCCACCAGCAGAGATCGCAGGCAGGGGGATGGCTACACCTTC. Its translation is CATSRDRRQGDGYTF.

The genes are TRBV6-5 and TRBJ2-7; 11 bases agree with TRBD2. V lost 6 bases, J lost 7 bases, and 8 bases stayed unmatched. Per the germline V gene, CDR1 is MNHEY and CDR2 is SVGAGI. The CDR3 spans 14 residues. CDR3 amino acids: CASSPLAGAVEQYF. CDR3 DNA sequence: TGTGCCAGCAGCCCACTAGCGGGAGCGGTGGAGCAGTACTTC.

V and J are TRBV7-8 and TRBJ1-1; D unclear. CDR1 and CDR2 (germline): SGHVS, FQNEAQ. Trimming shortened V by 5 bases and J by 4 bases, and 8 bases separated the two germline ends. The CDR3 length is 12 residues. The CDR3 DNA reads as TGTGCCAGCAGCCCGTTTCCCACTGAAGCTTTCTTT. It encodes CASSPFPTEAFF.

The chain is built from TRBV7-8 and TRBJ1-5; 9 bases match TRBD1. This CDR3 is 16 amino acids long. V dropped 5 bases and J dropped 5; count of bases not matched to a gene: 10. Germline CDR1 SGHVS, CDR2 FQNEAQ. DNA of the CDR3: TGTGCCAGCAGCCCATGGACAGGGGAAAAGGATCAGCCCCAGCATTTT. Its translation: CASSPWTGEKDQPQHF.

The chain combines TRBV5-1 with TRBJ2-1; unclear D gene. CDR3 length equals 14 residues. The germline V gene has CDR1 SGHRS and CDR2 YFSETQ. The V end lost 0 bases, the J end lost 11 bases, and 15 bases lay between the germline ends. CDR3 coding DNA: TGCGCCAGCAGCTTGGTCTCCTCAGAAACTAAGCAGTTCTTC. It codes for CASSLVSSETKQFF.

In this sample, this clone turned up a few times. The chain employs TRBV27 and TRBJ1-5, with D possibly being TRBD1 (5 bases). CDR3 size: 14 residues. V lost 2 bases to trimming and J lost 6 bases, with 11 bases between them. Per the germline V gene, CDR1 is MNHEY and CDR2 is SMNVEV (reference sequence). The CDR3 is CASSLGGVAQPQHF. CDR3 nucleotide sequence: TGTGCCAGCAGTTTAGGAGGGGTAGCTCAGCCCCAGCATTTT.

The chain uses TRBV5-4 and TRBJ1-2, with 7 bases lining up with TRBD1. The J segment lost 6 bases and the V segment lost 2 bases, leaving 16 bases of the junction unmatched. The CDR3 has 17 amino acids. CDR1 SGHNT and CDR2 YYREEE come from the germline V gene (reference sequence). Here the CDR3 reads CASSLKGASTIGDGYTF. The CDR3 DNA reads as TGTGCCAGCAGCTTAAAGGGGGCGTCCACTATCGGGGATGGCTACACCTTC.

This chain joins TRBV28 and TRBJ1-1; weak D call: TRBD1 (5 bases). The ends were cut back, 3 bases at V and 10 bases at J, with 15 bases in the middle. This CDR3 comprises 13 residues. Germline V gene data show CDR1 as MDHEN and CDR2 as SYDVKM. CDR3: CASSFRQGPRAFF. CDR3 bases: TGTGCCAGCAGTTTTCGGCAGGGACCCCGAGCTTTCTTT. The whole variable domain, filled in from reference TRBV28 and TRBJ1-1, reads DVKVTQSSRYLVKRTGEKVFLECVQDMDHENMFWYRQDPGLGLRLIYFSYDVKMKEKGDIPEGYSVSREKKERFSLILESASTNQTSMYLCASSFRQGPRAFFGQGTRLTVV.

V is TRBV28 and J is TRBJ1-3; the D gene is possibly TRBD1 (5 bases). The CDR3 covers 14 residues. Germline CDR1 and CDR2: MDHEN and SYDVKM. V lost 7 bases, J lost 0 bases, and 10 bases lay in between. The chain's CDR3 is CASTRRGSGNTIYF. The CDR3 DNA follows: TGTGCCAGCACCCGAAGGGGCTCTGGAAACACCATATATTTT.

The chain has TRBV28 and TRBJ1-2, with TRBD1 as a possible D gene (5 bases). Germline assignment: CDR1 MDHEN and CDR2 SYDVKM. The CDR3 covers 13 residues. V lost 6 bases to trimming and J lost 4 bases, with 12 bases between them. The CDR3 bases are TGTGCCAGCAGGGACGGGGGTGGCTATGGCTACACCTTC. Translation: CASRDGGGYGYTF.

There are a few counts of this clone. The rearrangement links TRBV18 to TRBJ1-1; D is ambiguous. Trimming pared 6 bases from V and 3 bases from J, leaving 11 bases between. The germline CDR1 and CDR2 sequences are KGHSH and LQKENI. CDR3 size: 13 residues. In nucleotides, the CDR3 is TGTGCCAGCTCCATCAACCGGGACACTGAAGCTTTCTTT. Residues: CASSINRDTEAFF.

The gene calls are TRBV10-3 and TRBJ2-1; 10 positions match TRBD2. CDR1 ENHRY and CDR2 SYGVKD come from the germline V gene. Trimming removed 10 bases from V and 6 bases from J; junction bases left unmatched: 3. CDR3 length: 12 amino acids. CDR3 residues: CATGLAANEQFF. CDR3 DNA sequence: TGTGCCACCGGACTAGCGGCCAATGAGCAGTTCTTC.

The chain has TRBV11-2 and TRBJ1-5; D is perhaps TRBD1 (6 bases). With 4 bases removed from V and 2 bases from J, the gap between germline ends came to 6 bases. Germline CDR1 SGHAT, CDR2 FQNNGV. The length of the CDR3 is 13 residues. In DNA form, the CDR3 reads TGTGCCAGCAGCTCAGGGGGCAATCAGCCCCAGCATTTT. It translates to CASSSGGNQPQHF. Full variable domain (rest looked up from reference TRBV11-2 and TRBJ1-5): EAGVAQSPRYKIIEKRQSVAFWCNPISGHATLYWYQQILGQGPKLLIQFQNNGVVDDSQLPKDRFSAERLKGVDSTLKIQPAKLEDSAVYLCASSSGGNQPQHFGDGTRLSIL.

J is TRBJ1-4 and V is TRBV7-8; D may be TRBD1 (5 bases). The CDR3 consists of 16 residues. Trimming stripped 5 bases from V and 7 bases from J, with 20 bases between. Germline values: CDR1 SGHVS, CDR2 FQNEAQ. The chain's CDR3 is CASSPPDGAEFEKLFF. In DNA form, the CDR3 reads TGTGCCAGCAGCCCCCCGGACGGGGCGGAATTTGAAAAACTGTTTTTT.

V gene TRBV30 combines with J gene TRBJ2-3; TRBD2 is a possible D gene (6 bases). V shed 4 bases and J shed 3 bases, with 14 bases lying between them. The CDR3 spans 14 residues. Germline V gene lookup returns CDR1 GTSNPN and CDR2 SVGIG (reference sequence). The CDR3 loop is CAWMSGVLTDTQYF. The CDR3 coding sequence is TGTGCCTGGATGTCGGGAGTTCTAACAGATACGCAGTATTTT.

This clone was observed once. The rearrangement uses TRBV5-4 and TRBJ2-1; a weak D match, TRBD2 (6 bases). V lost 3 bases and J lost 0, with 22 bases in between. The CDR3 has 19 amino acids. Germline CDR1 is SGHNT and CDR2 is YYREEE (reference sequence). CDR3 sequence reads: CASSYLAGMLLSSYNEQFF. The CDR3 bases are TGTGCCAGCAGCTACCTGGCGGGAATGTTACTTAGCTCCTACAATGAGCAGTTCTTC.

The J gene is TRBJ2-1, the V gene TRBV27; D uncertain. The CDR3 has 11 residues. Trimming shortened V by 1 base and J by 5 bases, and 0 bases separated the two germline ends. Germline CDR1 reads MNHEY; CDR2 reads SMNVEV (reference sequence). CDR3 in amino acids: CASSLYNEQFF. CDR3 nucleotide sequence: TGTGCCAGCAGTTTATACAATGAGCAGTTCTTC.

The sample holds a few counts of this clone. The chain uses TRBV9 and TRBJ2-1; TRBD1 aligns across 8 bases. Per the germline V gene, CDR1 is SGDLS and CDR2 is YYNGEE. V lost 0 bases and J lost 4; bases outside the gene matches: 3. The CDR3 sequence is 15 residues long. The CDR3 protein is CASSVGQGNYNEQFF. In DNA form, the CDR3 reads TGTGCCAGCAGCGTAGGACAGGGGAATTACAATGAGCAGTTCTTC.

The V call is TRBV19, the J call TRBJ2-4, with 14 bases matching TRBD2. V dropped 4 bases and J dropped 2; count of bases not matched to a gene: 10. In germline, CDR1 is LNHDA, CDR2 SQIVND (reference sequence). CDR3 length equals 19 residues. The CDR3 is CASSTRTGLAGGTKNIQYF. The DNA of the CDR3 is TGTGCCAGTAGTACAAGGACCGGACTAGCGGGGGGAACCAAAAACATTCAGTACTTC.